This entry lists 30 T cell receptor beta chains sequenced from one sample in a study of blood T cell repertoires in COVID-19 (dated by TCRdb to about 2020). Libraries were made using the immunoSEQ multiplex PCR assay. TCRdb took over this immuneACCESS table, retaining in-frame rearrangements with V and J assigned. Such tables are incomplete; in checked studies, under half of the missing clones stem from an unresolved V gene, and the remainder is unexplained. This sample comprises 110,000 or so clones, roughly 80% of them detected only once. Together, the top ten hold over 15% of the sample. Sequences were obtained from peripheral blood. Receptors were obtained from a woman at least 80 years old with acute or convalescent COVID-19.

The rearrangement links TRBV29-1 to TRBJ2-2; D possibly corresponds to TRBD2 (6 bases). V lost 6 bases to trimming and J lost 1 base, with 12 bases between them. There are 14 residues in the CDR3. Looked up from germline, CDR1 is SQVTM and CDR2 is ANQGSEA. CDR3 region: CSVSTRENTGELFF. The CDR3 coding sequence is TGCAGCGTCTCGACTAGAGAGAACACCGGGGAGCTGTTTTTT.

CDR3 loop: CASGPGLAGETQYF. In DNA, the CDR3 is TGTGCTAGTGGCCCGGGACTAGCGGGAGAGACCCAGTACTTC. The chain is built from TRBV12-5 and TRBJ2-5; the match to TRBD2 covers 12 bases. This CDR3 is built from 14 residues. V trimming: 6 bases; J trimming: 4 bases; junction bases outside the gene matches: 3. Germline values: CDR1 LGHNT, CDR2 FRNRAP.

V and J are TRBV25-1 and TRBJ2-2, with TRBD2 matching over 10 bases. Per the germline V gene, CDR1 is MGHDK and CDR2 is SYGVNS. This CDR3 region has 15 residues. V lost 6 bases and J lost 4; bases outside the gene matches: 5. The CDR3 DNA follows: TGTGCCAGCAGCCCACTAGCGGGATTCACCGGGGAGCTGTTTTTT. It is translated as CASSPLAGFTGELFF.

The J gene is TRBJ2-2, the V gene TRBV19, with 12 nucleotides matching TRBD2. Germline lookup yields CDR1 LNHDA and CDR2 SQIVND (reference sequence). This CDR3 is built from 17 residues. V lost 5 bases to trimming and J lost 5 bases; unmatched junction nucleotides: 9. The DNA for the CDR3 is TGTGCCAGTAGTTCTGAGGGGACTAGCGGGCCGACCGGGGAGCTGTTTTTT. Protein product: CASSSEGTSGPTGELFF.

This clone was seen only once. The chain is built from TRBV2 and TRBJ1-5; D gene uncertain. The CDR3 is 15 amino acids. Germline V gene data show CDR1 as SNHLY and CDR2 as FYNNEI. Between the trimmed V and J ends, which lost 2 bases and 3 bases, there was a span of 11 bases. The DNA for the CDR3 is TGTGCCAGCAGTGAAAGGAGGGCAGTCAATCAGCCCCAGCATTTT. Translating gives CASSERRAVNQPQHF.

CDR3 DNA sequence: TGCGCCAGCAGCCAAGATCCCCAGGGGGCCTCTGGGGCCAACGTCCTGACTTTC. Its protein is CASSQDPQGASGANVLTF. J is TRBJ2-6 and V is TRBV4-1; 8 bases map to TRBD1. The ends lost 0 bases at V and 0 bases at J; junction bases unmatched: 4. Germline CDR1 reads MGHRA; CDR2 reads YSYEKL. The CDR3 is 18 amino acids.

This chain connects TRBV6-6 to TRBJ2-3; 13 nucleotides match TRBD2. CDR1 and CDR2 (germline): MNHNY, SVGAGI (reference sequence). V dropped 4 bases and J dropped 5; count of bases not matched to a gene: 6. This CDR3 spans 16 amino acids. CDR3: CASSSGLAGEGDTQYF. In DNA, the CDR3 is TGTGCCAGCAGTTCCGGACTAGCGGGAGAGGGAGATACGCAGTATTTT.

CDR3 nucleotide sequence: TGTGCCAGCTCCCGACAGTGGAATGAAAAACTGTTTTTT. Translated, it gives CASSRQWNEKLFF. The chain has TRBV14 and TRBJ1-4; TRBD1 might be the D (5 bases). The V and J ends lost 8 bases and 5 bases respectively, with 12 bases between them. Per germline, CDR1 SGHDN and CDR2 FVKESK. This CDR3 region has 13 residues. Full variable domain (remainder filled in from reference TRBV14 and TRBJ1-4): EAGVTQFPSHSVIEKGQTVTLRCDPISGHDNLYWYRRVMGKEIKFLLHFVKESKQDESGMPNNRFLAERTGGTYSTLKVQPAELEDSGVYFCASSRQWNEKLFFGSGTQLSVL.

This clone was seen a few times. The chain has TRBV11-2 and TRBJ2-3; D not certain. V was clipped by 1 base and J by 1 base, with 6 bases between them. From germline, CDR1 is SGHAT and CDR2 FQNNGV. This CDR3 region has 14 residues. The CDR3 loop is CASSLVVGTDTQYF. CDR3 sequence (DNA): TGTGCCAGCAGCTTAGTAGTCGGCACAGATACGCAGTATTTT.

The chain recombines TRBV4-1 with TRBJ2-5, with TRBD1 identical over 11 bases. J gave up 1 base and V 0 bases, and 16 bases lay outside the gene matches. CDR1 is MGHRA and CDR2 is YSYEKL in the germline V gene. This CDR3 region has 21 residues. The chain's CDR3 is CASSQDLSTGGQGATQETQYF. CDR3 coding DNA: TGCGCCAGCAGCCAAGATCTCTCCACCGGAGGACAGGGGGCAACCCAAGAGACCCAGTACTTC.

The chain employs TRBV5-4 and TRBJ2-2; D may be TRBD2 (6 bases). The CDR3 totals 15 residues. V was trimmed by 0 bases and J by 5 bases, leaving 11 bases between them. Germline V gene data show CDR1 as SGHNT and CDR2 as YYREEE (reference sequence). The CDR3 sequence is CASSLDLGGTGELFF. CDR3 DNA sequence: TGTGCCAGCAGCTTGGACTTGGGGGGAACCGGGGAGCTGTTTTTT.

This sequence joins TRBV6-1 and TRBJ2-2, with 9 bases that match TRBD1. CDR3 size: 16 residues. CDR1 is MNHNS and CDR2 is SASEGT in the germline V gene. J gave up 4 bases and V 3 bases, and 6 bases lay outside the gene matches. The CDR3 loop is CASSDTGGSGTGELFF. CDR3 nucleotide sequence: TGTGCCAGCAGTGATACAGGGGGCTCAGGCACCGGGGAGCTGTTTTTT.

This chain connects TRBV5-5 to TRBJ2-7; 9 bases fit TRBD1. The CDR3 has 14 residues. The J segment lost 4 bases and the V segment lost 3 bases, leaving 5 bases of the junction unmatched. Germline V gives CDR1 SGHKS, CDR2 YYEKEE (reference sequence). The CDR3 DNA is TGTGCCAGCAGCTACCGGACAGGGGCGTACGAGCAGTACTTC. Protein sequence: CASSYRTGAYEQYF.

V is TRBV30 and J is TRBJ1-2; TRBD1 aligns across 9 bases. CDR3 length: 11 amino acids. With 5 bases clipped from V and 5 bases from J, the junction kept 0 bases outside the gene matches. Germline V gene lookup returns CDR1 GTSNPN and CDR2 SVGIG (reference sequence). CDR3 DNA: TGTGCCTGGGACAGGGGGTATGGCTACACCTTC. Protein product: CAWDRGYGYTF.

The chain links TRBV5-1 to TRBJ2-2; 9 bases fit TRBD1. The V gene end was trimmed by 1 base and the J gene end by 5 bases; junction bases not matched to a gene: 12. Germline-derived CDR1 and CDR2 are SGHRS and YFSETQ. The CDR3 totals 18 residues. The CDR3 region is CASSLLLSGQGKTGELFF. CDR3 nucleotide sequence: TGCGCCAGCAGCTTGCTCCTTTCGGGACAGGGAAAGACCGGGGAGCTGTTTTTT.

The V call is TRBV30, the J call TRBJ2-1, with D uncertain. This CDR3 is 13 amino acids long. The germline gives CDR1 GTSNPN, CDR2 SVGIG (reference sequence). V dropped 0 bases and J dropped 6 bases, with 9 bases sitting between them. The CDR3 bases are TGTGCCTGGAGTGTACTACGATCCAATGAGCAGTTCTTC. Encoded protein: CAWSVLRSNEQFF. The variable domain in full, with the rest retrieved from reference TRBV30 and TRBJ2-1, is SQTIHQWPATLVQPVGSPLSLECTVEGTSNPNLYWYRQAAGRGLQLLFYSVGIGQISSEVPQNLSASRPQDRQFILSSKKLLLSDSGFYLCAWSVLRSNEQFFGPGTRLTVL.

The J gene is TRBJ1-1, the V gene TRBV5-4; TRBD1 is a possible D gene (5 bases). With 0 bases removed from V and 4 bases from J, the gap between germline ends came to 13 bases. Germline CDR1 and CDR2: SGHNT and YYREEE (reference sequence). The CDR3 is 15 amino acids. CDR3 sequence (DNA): TGTGCCAGCAGCTTGGGTGGCAGGGCAAGCACTGAAGCTTTCTTT. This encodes CASSLGGRASTEAFF.

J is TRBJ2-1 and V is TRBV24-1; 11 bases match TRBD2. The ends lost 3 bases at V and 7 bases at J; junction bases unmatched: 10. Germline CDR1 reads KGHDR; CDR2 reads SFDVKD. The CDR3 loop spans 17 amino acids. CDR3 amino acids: CATSDLHTSGRVNEQFF. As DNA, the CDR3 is TGTGCCACCAGTGATCTTCATACTAGCGGGAGAGTGAATGAGCAGTTCTTC.

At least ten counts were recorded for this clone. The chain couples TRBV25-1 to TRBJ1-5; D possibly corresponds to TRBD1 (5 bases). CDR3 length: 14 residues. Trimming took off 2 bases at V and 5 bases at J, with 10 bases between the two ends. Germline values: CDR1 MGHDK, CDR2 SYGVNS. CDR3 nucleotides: TGTGCCAGCAGTGAAAGGGGTTGGGATCAGCCCCAGCATTTT. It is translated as CASSERGWDQPQHF.

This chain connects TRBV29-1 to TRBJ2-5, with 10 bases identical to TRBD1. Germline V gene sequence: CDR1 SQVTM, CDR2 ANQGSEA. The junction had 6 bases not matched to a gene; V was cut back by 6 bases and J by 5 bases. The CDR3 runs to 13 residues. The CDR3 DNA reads TGCAGCGTCGGACAGGGGGGAATGGAGACCCAGTACTTC. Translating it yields CSVGQGGMETQYF.

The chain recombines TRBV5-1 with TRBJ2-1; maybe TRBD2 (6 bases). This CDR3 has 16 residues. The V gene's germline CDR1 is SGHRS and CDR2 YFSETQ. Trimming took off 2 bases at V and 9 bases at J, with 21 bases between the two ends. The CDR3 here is CASSFTPQGAGIEQFF. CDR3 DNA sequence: TGCGCCAGCAGCTTTACCCCGCAGGGCGCGGGGATTGAGCAGTTCTTC.

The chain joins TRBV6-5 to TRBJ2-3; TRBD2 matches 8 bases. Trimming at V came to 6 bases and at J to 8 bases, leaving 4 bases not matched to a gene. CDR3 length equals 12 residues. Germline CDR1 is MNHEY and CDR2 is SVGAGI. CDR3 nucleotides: TGTGCCAGCAGGGATCTAGCGGGTACGCAGTATTTT. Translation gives CASRDLAGTQYF.

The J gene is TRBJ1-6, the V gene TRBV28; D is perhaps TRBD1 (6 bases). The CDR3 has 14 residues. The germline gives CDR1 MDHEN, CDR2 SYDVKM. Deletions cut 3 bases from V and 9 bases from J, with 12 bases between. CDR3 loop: CASSFVAGVSPLHF. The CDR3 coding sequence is TGTGCCAGCAGTTTTGTGGCAGGGGTTTCACCCCTCCACTTT.

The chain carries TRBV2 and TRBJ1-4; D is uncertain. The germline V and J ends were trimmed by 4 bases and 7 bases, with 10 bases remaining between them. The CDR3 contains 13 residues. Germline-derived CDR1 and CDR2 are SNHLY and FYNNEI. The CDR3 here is CASSVSPREKLFF. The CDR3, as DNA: TGTGCCAGCAGTGTAAGTCCGCGTGAAAAACTGTTTTTT.

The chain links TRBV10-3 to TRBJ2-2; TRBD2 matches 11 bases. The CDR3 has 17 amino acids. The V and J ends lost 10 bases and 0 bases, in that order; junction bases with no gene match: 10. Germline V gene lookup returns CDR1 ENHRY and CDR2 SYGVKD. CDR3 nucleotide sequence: TGTGCCACTTCCGGGACTAGCGGAAGTACGAACACCGGGGAGCTGTTTTTT. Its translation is CATSGTSGSTNTGELFF.

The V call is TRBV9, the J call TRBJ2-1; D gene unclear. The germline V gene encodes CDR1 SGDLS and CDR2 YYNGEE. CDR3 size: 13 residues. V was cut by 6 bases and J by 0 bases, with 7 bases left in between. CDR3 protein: CASTSGSYNEQFF. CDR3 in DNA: TGTGCCAGCACCTCAGGCTCCTACAATGAGCAGTTCTTC.

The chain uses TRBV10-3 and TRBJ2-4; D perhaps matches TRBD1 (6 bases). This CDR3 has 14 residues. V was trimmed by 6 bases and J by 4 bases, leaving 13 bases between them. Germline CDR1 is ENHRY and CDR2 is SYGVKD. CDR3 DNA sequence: TGTGCCATCAGCAGACAGGTCGATAAAAACATTCAGTACTTC. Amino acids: CAISRQVDKNIQYF.

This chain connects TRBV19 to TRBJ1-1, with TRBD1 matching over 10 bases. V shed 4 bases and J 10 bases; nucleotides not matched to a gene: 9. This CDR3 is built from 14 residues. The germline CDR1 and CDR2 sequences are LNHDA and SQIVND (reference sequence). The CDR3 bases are TGTGCCAGTAGTAGGTCCGGGACAGGGGAGATAGCTTTCTTT. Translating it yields CASSRSGTGEIAFF.

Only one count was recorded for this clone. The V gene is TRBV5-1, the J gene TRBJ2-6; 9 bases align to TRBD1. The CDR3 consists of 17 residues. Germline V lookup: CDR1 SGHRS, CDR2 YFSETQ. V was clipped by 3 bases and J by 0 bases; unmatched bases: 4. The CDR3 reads CASSWTGVSSGANVLTF. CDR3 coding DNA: TGCGCCAGCAGCTGGACAGGGGTTAGCTCTGGGGCCAACGTCCTGACTTTC.

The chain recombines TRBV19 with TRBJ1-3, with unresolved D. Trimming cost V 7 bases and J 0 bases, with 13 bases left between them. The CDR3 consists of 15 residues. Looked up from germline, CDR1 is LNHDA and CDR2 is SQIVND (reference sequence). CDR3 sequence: CASIPSGISGNTIYF. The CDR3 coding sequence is TGTGCCAGTATCCCCTCAGGAATCTCTGGAAACACCATATATTTT. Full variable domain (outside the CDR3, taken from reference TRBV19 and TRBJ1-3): DGGITQSPKYLFRKEGQNVTLSCEQNLNHDAMYWYRQDPGQGLRLIYYSQIVNDFQKGDIAEGYSVSREKKESFPLTVTSAQKNPTAFYLCASIPSGISGNTIYFGEGSWLTVV.